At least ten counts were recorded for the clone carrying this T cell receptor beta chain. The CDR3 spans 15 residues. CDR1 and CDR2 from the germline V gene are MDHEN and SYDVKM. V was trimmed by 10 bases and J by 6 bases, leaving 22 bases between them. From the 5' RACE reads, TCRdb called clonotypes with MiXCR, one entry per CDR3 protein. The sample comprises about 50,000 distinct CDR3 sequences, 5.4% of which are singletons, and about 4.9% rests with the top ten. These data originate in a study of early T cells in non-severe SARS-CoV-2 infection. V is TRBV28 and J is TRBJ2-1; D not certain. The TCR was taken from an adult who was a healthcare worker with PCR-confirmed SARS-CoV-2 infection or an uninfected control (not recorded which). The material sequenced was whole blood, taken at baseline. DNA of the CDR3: TGTGCCACCCTGACTCTGACACCTGCAACCAATGAGCAGTTCTTC. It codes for CATLTLTPATNEQFF.